Reported below is one TCR beta chain. Germline CDR1 MNHEY, CDR2 SVGAGI. The J segment lost 11 bases and the V segment lost 4 bases, leaving 5 bases of the junction unmatched. The CDR3 has 12 amino acids. In the original workflow: Nucleated cell number was recorded as an estimate derived from reference gene primer amplification. TCRdb keeps only in-frame clones here, not all; method: immunoSEQ multiplex PCR. V and J calls and clone size are as listed in that table; D and trimming were resolved from the DNA. The top ten clones hold 5.5% to 7.5% of a sample with roughly 80,000 clones, more than 70% of them seen once. The source of the sample is a study of blood T cell repertoires in COVID-19. Study context: The samples span acute and convalescent COVID-19 from the United States, Italy and Spain. The cDNA or gDNA used as material had been derived from T cells, B-cell-depleted T cells, or PBMCs.

The chain recombines TRBV6-5 with TRBJ2-1; 7 positions match TRBD2. The sequenced material came from peripheral blood. The clonotype originates from a woman older than 75 with acute or convalescent COVID-19. The CDR3, as DNA: TGTGCCAGCAGTTCGACTAGCCGGAAGCAGTTCTTC. The encoded protein is CASSSTSRKQFF.